The entry that follows covers one T cell receptor (beta chain) sequence. The antigen is unknown. The sample's treatment: around 19 received Ad26.COV2.S at low or high dose, single or two shots; roughly five received placebo; per-sample allocation not given. On day 63 after the first injection, vaccine and placebo recipients gave samples. At a Boston site, the person donating was an adult of 18-55 years. Expression of Wuhan-strain SARS-CoV-2 spike came from the Ad26 vector that formed the vaccine. Germline V CDR1 and CDR2: MNHEY, SMNVEV (reference sequence). The length of the CDR3 is 14 residues. The V gene lost 0 bases and the J gene lost 4 bases, with 9 bases spanning the gap. The sample comes from a study of Ad26.COV2.S vaccination and SARS-CoV-2 variants. Overall study: In the study, Ad26.COV2.S was injected intramuscularly once, or twice 56 days apart. Study results and limitations: Comparability of non-spike TCR breadth was observed across vaccine and placebo recipients.

Sequenced by immunoSEQ multiplex PCR; TCRdb stores in-frame clones only, minus some. The table has about 390,000 clones, approximately 86% seen once. The input for sequencing was peripheral blood, taken in a trial of Ad26.COV2.S vaccine versus placebo. The sequence was collected from a person aged 18-65 years who received the Ad26.COV2.S COVID-19 vaccine or a placebo. V usage is TRBV27 and J usage is TRBJ2-5; the D gene is possibly TRBD2 (6 bases). The CDR3 region is CASSLSAGPETQYF. The CDR3, as DNA: TGTGCCAGCAGTTTATCCGCGGGGCCAGAGACCCAGTACTTC.